These 30 T cell receptor beta chains came from one sample sequenced in a study of blood T cell repertoires in COVID-19. The protocol was immunoSEQ multiplex PCR, while the TCRdb copy is restricted to in-frame clones and leaves out a portion. The repertoire holds around 150,000 clones, with 85% as singletons. The sequencing input was peripheral blood. The receptors shown here come from a human donor with acute or convalescent COVID-19. The donor label of this sample is uncertain.

The rearrangement uses TRBV19 and TRBJ2-5; 10 nucleotides line up with TRBD1. V lost 4 bases, J lost 4 bases, and 6 bases stayed unmatched. Germline lookup yields CDR1 LNHDA and CDR2 SQIVND (reference sequence). The CDR3 contains 15 residues. CDR3 amino acids: CASSTPGQGTETQYF. Written as DNA, the CDR3 is TGTGCCAGTAGTACCCCGGGACAGGGGACAGAGACCCAGTACTTC. The entire variable domain, with the rest obtained from reference TRBV19 and TRBJ2-5, is as follows: DGGITQSPKYLFRKEGQNVTLSCEQNLNHDAMYWYRQDPGQGLRLIYYSQIVNDFQKGDIAEGYSVSREKKESFPLTVTSAQKNPTAFYLCASSTPGQGTETQYFGPGTRLLVL.

Many counts were recorded for this clone. The chain couples TRBV6-5 to TRBJ1-6; 8 nucleotides match TRBD1. Germline CDR1 and CDR2: MNHEY and SVGAGI. Trimming cost V 2 bases and J 12 bases; bases outside gene matches: 9. CDR3 length: 15 residues. This chain's CDR3 is CASSYRSGGVGPLHF. The CDR3 DNA follows: TGTGCCAGCAGTTACAGGTCAGGGGGCGTAGGACCCCTCCACTTT.

The chain uses TRBV19 and TRBJ1-6, with D perhaps matching TRBD1 (6 bases). Germline V lookup: CDR1 LNHDA, CDR2 SQIVND (reference sequence). The V and J ends lost 3 bases and 8 bases respectively, with 11 bases between them. The CDR3 covers 14 residues. The CDR3 coding sequence is TGTGCCAGTAGTATGAGGGGGTTCGATTCACCCCTCCACTTT. Amino acid sequence: CASSMRGFDSPLHF.

The chain links TRBV5-1 to TRBJ2-2, with 8 positions matching TRBD1. J lost 4 bases, V lost 0 bases, and 5 bases had no gene match. The CDR3 loop spans 16 amino acids. Germline V gives CDR1 SGHRS, CDR2 YFSETQ. The CDR3 nucleotides are TGCGCCAGCAGCTTGGTCGGACAGGGTGGCACCGGGGAGCTGTTTTTT. Translated, it gives CASSLVGQGGTGELFF.

The V gene is TRBV9, the J gene TRBJ1-5; 9 bases fit TRBD1. Trimming cost V 4 bases and J 4 bases; bases outside gene matches: 6. The CDR3 consists of 15 residues. Germline CDR1 SGDLS, CDR2 YYNGEE. CDR3 loop: CASSLTGGLNQPQHF. The CDR3 DNA follows: TGTGCCAGCAGCCTTACAGGGGGCCTGAATCAGCCCCAGCATTTT.

The V and J genes are TRBV7-2 and TRBJ2-1, with D perhaps TRBD2 (7 bases). Germline CDR1 is SGHTA and CDR2 is FQGNSA. This CDR3 region has 13 residues. The germline V and J ends were trimmed by 4 bases and 7 bases, with 11 bases remaining between them. DNA for the CDR3: TGTGCCAGCAGCTACCGGGGGGCTAATGAGCAGTTCTTC. Its protein product is CASSYRGANEQFF.

The rearrangement uses TRBV5-1 and TRBJ2-1; the D gene is possibly TRBD2 (5 bases). This CDR3 is built from 17 residues. Looked up from germline, CDR1 is SGHRS and CDR2 is YFSETQ. Trimming pared 1 base from V and 9 bases from J, leaving 23 bases between. The CDR3, as DNA: TGCGCCAGCAGCTTGTTTGGCCCCAGCGGTAGACGGGTTGAGCAGTTCTTC. This sequence encodes CASSLFGPSGRRVEQFF.

V is TRBV6-5 and J is TRBJ1-2, with TRBD1 as a possible D gene (5 bases). Between the trimmed V and J ends, which lost 10 bases and 3 bases, there was a span of 12 bases. This CDR3 spans 12 amino acids. CDR1 and CDR2 from the germline V gene are MNHEY and SVGAGI. The CDR3 spells CATAGQYYGYTF. DNA of the CDR3: TGTGCCACCGCGGGGCAATACTATGGCTACACCTTC.

J is TRBJ1-4 and V is TRBV28; D might be TRBD1 (6 bases). Germline CDR1 is MDHEN and CDR2 is SYDVKM. The CDR3 consists of 15 residues. V dropped 6 bases and J dropped 3 bases, with 14 bases sitting between them. The CDR3 loop is CASREGVVANEKLFF. The CDR3 DNA reads TGTGCCAGCAGAGAGGGGGTCGTTGCTAATGAAAAACTGTTTTTT.

As to this clone: The junction differs from germline at one of its ends, possibly a read error. Other nucleotide sequences from this sample produce the same CDR3. This chain uses TRBV18 with TRBJ1-6, with D possibly being TRBD1 (5 bases). The germline CDR1 and CDR2 sequences are KGHSH and LQKENI. The CDR3 covers 16 residues. CDR3 sequence (DNA): TGTGCTAGCTCACTTAAGGGCGACAGACAACGTTCACCCCTCCACTTT. Translation: CASSLKGDRQRSPLHF.

This chain joins TRBV30 and TRBJ1-2; TRBD1 agrees at 7 bases. Unmatched junction bases numbered 8, after V lost 2 bases and J lost 5 bases. The V gene's germline CDR1 is GTSNPN and CDR2 SVGIG (reference sequence). The CDR3 has 14 amino acids. CDR3 residues: CAWSQGGAGYGYTF. In DNA, the CDR3 is TGTGCCTGGAGTCAAGGGGGCGCGGGGTATGGCTACACCTTC. Full variable domain (outside the CDR3, taken from reference TRBV30 and TRBJ1-2): SQTIHQWPATLVQPVGSPLSLECTVEGTSNPNLYWYRQAAGRGLQLLFYSVGIGQISSEVPQNLSASRPQDRQFILSSKKLLLSDSGFYLCAWSQGGAGYGYTFGSGTRLTVV.

J is TRBJ1-2 and V is TRBV12-3 or TRBV12-4; D not certain. Trimming pared 3 bases from V and 4 bases from J, leaving 9 bases between. The CDR3 spans 13 residues. CDR3 bases: TGTGCCAGCAGTTTTGTAGAATTCTATGGCTACACCTTC. Translation: CASSFVEFYGYTF.

CDR3 in DNA: TGTGCCAGCAGCCAAGATTCGAGGGGGCAGGTCGGCTACACCTTC. It yields the protein CASSQDSRGQVGYTF. This rearrangement joins TRBV4-2 to TRBJ1-2; 7 bases agree with TRBD1. V trimming: 0 bases; J trimming: 8 bases; junction bases outside the gene matches: 9. This CDR3 comprises 15 residues. CDR1 and CDR2 (germline): LGHNA, YNFKEQ.

This chain connects TRBV10-1 to TRBJ2-7; TRBD1 matches 12 bases. V dropped 4 bases and J dropped 8; count of bases not matched to a gene: 0. The length of the CDR3 is 12 residues. Per germline, CDR1 WNHNN and CDR2 SYGVQD (reference sequence). CDR3 sequence (DNA): TGCGCCAGCAGTGGGGACAGGGGGCAGCAGTACTTC. Its protein product is CASSGDRGQQYF.

This chain joins TRBV23-1 and TRBJ1-5; tentatively, D is TRBD1 (6 bases). TRBV23-1 qualifies as an ORF whose function is uncertain. The CDR3 loop spans 17 amino acids. The V end lost 0 bases, the J end lost 1 base, and 13 bases lay between the germline ends. CDR3 DNA: TGCGCCAGCAGTCAATCCCAGGGGCAAGGGAGCAATCAGCCCCAGCATTTT. This gives the protein CASSQSQGQGSNQPQHF.

The chain recombines TRBV11-3 with TRBJ2-1; 9 bases map to TRBD1. Looked up from germline, CDR1 is SGHNT and CDR2 is YENEEA. This CDR3 has 13 residues. The V gene end was trimmed by 5 bases and the J gene end by 6 bases; junction bases not matched to a gene: 2. Here the CDR3 DNA reads TGTGCCAGCAGCGGGACAGGGTCCAATGAGCAGTTCTTC. Translating it yields CASSGTGSNEQFF.

CDR3 nucleotides: TGTGCCAGCTCACCACCGGGACAGGGGACAGATACGCAGTATTTT. Protein sequence: CASSPPGQGTDTQYF. This chain connects TRBV18 to TRBJ2-3, with 10 bases matching TRBD1. The CDR3 runs 15 residues. Germline CDR1 is KGHSH and CDR2 is LQKENI. The J segment lost 3 bases and the V segment lost 0 bases, leaving 0 bases of the junction unmatched.

This clone occurred once. The chain joins TRBV29-1 to TRBJ2-5, with TRBD1 as a possible D gene (6 bases). CDR1 is SQVTM, CDR2 ANQGSEA, per germline. The CDR3 has 12 amino acids. Trimming cost V 2 bases and J 5 bases, with 9 bases left between them. Written as DNA, the CDR3 is TGCAGCGTTGAAAGGGGGATGGAGACCCAGTACTTC. This codes for CSVERGMETQYF. The full variable domain, rest sourced from reference TRBV29-1 and TRBJ2-5, is SAVISQKPSRDICQRGTSLTIQCQVDSQVTMMFWYRQQPGQSLTLIATANQGSEATYESGFVIDKFPISRPNLTFSTLTVSNMSPEDSSIYLCSVERGMETQYFGPGTRLLVL.

The V gene is TRBV6-5, the J gene TRBJ1-3; D gene unclear. This CDR3 has 12 residues. Per germline, CDR1 MNHEY and CDR2 SVGAGI. The V end lost 6 bases, the J end lost 4 bases, and 7 bases lay between the germline ends. In DNA, the CDR3 is TGTGCCAGCAGGAGTAAAGGAAACACCATATATTTT. Protein sequence: CASRSKGNTIYF.

In its sample, this clone was seen a few times. The chain employs TRBV20-1 and TRBJ2-1; tentatively, D is TRBD2 (6 bases). CDR3 length: 14 amino acids. Germline V gene data show CDR1 as DFQATT and CDR2 as SNEGSKA (reference sequence). The V and J ends lost 3 bases and 3 bases respectively, with 12 bases between them. The CDR3 loop reads CSASAGGVYNEQFF. CDR3 sequence (DNA): TGCAGTGCTAGTGCAGGAGGGGTCTACAATGAGCAGTTCTTC.

The chain uses TRBV6-6 and TRBJ1-6; weak D call: TRBD1 (6 bases). The CDR3 extends over 14 amino acids. From germline, CDR1 is MNHNY and CDR2 SVGAGI (reference sequence). The V end lost 10 bases, the J end lost 2 bases, and 12 bases lay between the germline ends. The CDR3 here is CATETGTYNSPLHF. CDR3 nucleotides: TGTGCCACCGAAACAGGGACCTATAATTCACCCCTCCACTTT.

V and J are TRBV5-4 and TRBJ1-2, with 9 bases lining up with TRBD1. The CDR3 covers 15 residues. V shed 4 bases and J 6 bases; nucleotides not matched to a gene: 10. Per germline, CDR1 SGHNT and CDR2 YYREEE (reference sequence). In nucleotides, the CDR3 is TGTGCCAGCAGCCCACAGGGGGCGTCCTTTCATGGCTACACCTTC. Translated, it gives CASSPQGASFHGYTF.

V and J are TRBV7-2 and TRBJ2-7, with 8 nucleotides matching TRBD2. Germline CDR1 SGHTA, CDR2 FQGNSA. This CDR3 has 15 residues. V lost 5 bases to trimming and J lost 2 bases; unmatched junction nucleotides: 8. DNA of the CDR3: TGTGCCAGCAGCCCTTCGGGGGGGATGACCTACGAGCAGTACTTC. As protein: CASSPSGGMTYEQYF.

The chain uses TRBV10-2 and TRBJ2-3, with D hard to call. The V and J ends lost 3 bases and 6 bases respectively, with 16 bases between them. Germline loops: CDR1 WSHSY, CDR2 SAAADI. The CDR3 is 15 residues long. The CDR3 DNA is TGCGCCAGCAGTGACACAATACAGAAACGGGATACGCAGTATTTT. As protein: CASSDTIQKRDTQYF.

The rearrangement links TRBV18 to TRBJ1-1; unclear D gene. Trimming left V 4 bases short and J 1 base short, with 10 bases between. Germline V gives CDR1 KGHSH, CDR2 LQKENI. The CDR3 is 14 amino acids. DNA for the CDR3: TGTGCCAGCTCACTACAGAGTGGGAACACTGAAGCTTTCTTT. This codes for CASSLQSGNTEAFF.

The chain has TRBV4-1 and TRBJ2-7, with 10 nucleotides matching TRBD2. The trim removed 4 bases at V and 5 bases at J, leaving 11 bases unmatched. The CDR3 runs to 16 residues. CDR1 and CDR2 from the germline V gene are MGHRA and YSYEKL. CDR3 nucleotides: TGCGCCAGCAGCCCCACCCTAGCGGGGGCCCCTAACGAGCAGTACTTC. Protein product: CASSPTLAGAPNEQYF.

The V call is TRBV12-3 or TRBV12-4, the J call TRBJ1-2; D may be TRBD1 (5 bases). Trimming stripped 5 bases from V and 8 bases from J, with 15 bases between. The CDR3 is 13 residues long. The CDR3 DNA sequence: TGTGCCAGCAGTCTACAGGTGGCTCAAGGCTACACCTTC. It codes for CASSLQVAQGYTF.

J is TRBJ2-3 and V is TRBV12-5; 7 bases line up with TRBD1. V lost 5 bases to trimming and J lost 0 bases; unmatched junction nucleotides: 5. CDR1 and CDR2 from the germline V gene are LGHNT and FRNRAP. This CDR3 is 15 amino acids long. The CDR3 region has the DNA TGTGCTAGTGGTACGGGACAGACAAGCACAGATACGCAGTATTTT. It codes for CASGTGQTSTDTQYF.

This clone was seen just once. The chain links TRBV28 to TRBJ2-7, with 9 nucleotides matching TRBD1. The CDR3 extends over 16 amino acids. Unmatched junction bases numbered 8, after V lost 3 bases and J lost 2 bases. Per germline, CDR1 MDHEN and CDR2 SYDVKM. The CDR3 spells CASSFSGRDRAYEQYF. In nucleotides, the CDR3 is TGTGCCAGCAGTTTTTCAGGTCGGGACAGGGCCTACGAGCAGTACTTC.

The chain links TRBV4-3 to TRBJ2-3; TRBD2 aligns across 9 bases. Germline assignment: CDR1 LGHNA and CDR2 YSLEER. The CDR3 consists of 18 residues. The ends lost 1 base at V and 0 bases at J; junction bases unmatched: 8. The CDR3: CASSQGAASGASTDTQYF. The CDR3 nucleotides are TGCGCCAGCAGCCAAGGAGCGGCTAGCGGGGCTAGCACAGATACGCAGTATTTT.